Listed here are 17 T cell receptor beta chains from one sample, sequenced in a study of a mutant IDH1 vaccine in newly diagnosed glioma. The sample's time point: baseline, week 1 (first vaccination visit). Treatment meaning: pre-vaccination baseline after standard-of-care therapy. Assay used: immunoSEQ multiplex PCR; TCRdb lists only in-frame clones, some missing. Found here are about 88,000 clones, approximately 80% of them singletons; the top ten hold roughly 5%. Sequencing used PBMCs, obtained from a glioma patient treated with radiotherapy, temozolomide or both. The receptors derive from a man in his forties with glioma. Some clones in this sample may be carry-over from other donors' samples.

This chain connects TRBV9 to TRBJ1-3; D not certain. Per germline, CDR1 SGDLS and CDR2 YYNGEE. V was trimmed by 4 bases and J by 8 bases, leaving 10 bases between them. The CDR3 sequence is 12 residues long. In nucleotides, the CDR3 is TGTGCCAGCAGCTCCGATAGTGACACCATATATTTT. Translation gives CASSSDSDTIYF.

The J gene is TRBJ2-6, the V gene TRBV30, with D unresolved. In germline, CDR1 is GTSNPN, CDR2 SVGIG (reference sequence). Trimming removed 3 bases from V and 0 bases from J, with 9 bases in between. This CDR3 is built from 15 residues. DNA of the CDR3: TGTGCCTGGAGATCCGGAGCCTCTGGGGCCAACGTCCTGACTTTC. Amino acid sequence: CAWRSGASGANVLTF.

The J gene is TRBJ2-7, the V gene TRBV5-1; D might be TRBD1 (6 bases). Germline loops: CDR1 SGHRS, CDR2 YFSETQ. The CDR3 extends over 15 amino acids. Trimming removed 5 bases at V and 3 bases at J, with 18 bases between. CDR3 DNA sequence: TGCGCCAGCAGAAAGGGCGAACAGGGCGGCTACGAGCAGTACTTC. The encoded protein is CASRKGEQGGYEQYF.

The genes are TRBV7-7 and TRBJ2-2; D not resolved. Trimming pared 5 bases from V and 6 bases from J, leaving 7 bases between. The CDR3 is 12 amino acids. Per the germline V gene, CDR1 is SSHAT and CDR2 is FNYEAQ (reference sequence). The CDR3 bases are TGTGCCAGCAGCCCAGGTGCCGGGGAGCTGTTTTTT. This encodes CASSPGAGELFF.

This clone showed up just a few times. The chain carries TRBV6-1 and TRBJ1-4; no definite D call. Trimming stripped 6 bases from V and 5 bases from J, with 16 bases between. The CDR3 loop spans 15 amino acids. Germline V gives CDR1 MNHNS, CDR2 SASEGT. The CDR3 reads CASRGTRRVNEKLFF. CDR3 coding DNA: TGTGCCAGCAGGGGCACCCGGAGGGTAAATGAAAAACTGTTTTTT.

The rearrangement uses TRBV5-1 and TRBJ2-2; weak D call: TRBD1 (5 bases). Trimming took 4 bases from V and 6 from J, leaving 10 bases between them. CDR3 length: 13 amino acids. The germline V gene encodes CDR1 SGHRS and CDR2 YFSETQ. The CDR3 is CASSPQGSGELFF. The CDR3 coding sequence is TGCGCCAGCAGCCCGCAGGGTTCCGGGGAGCTGTTTTTT.

This clone appeared a single time. This chain links TRBV6-6 with TRBJ1-1, with no clear D. Germline V gene data show CDR1 as MNHNY and CDR2 as SVGAGI (reference sequence). This CDR3 has 16 amino acids. Trimming left V 5 bases short and J 0 bases short, with 16 bases between. The CDR3 here is CASSPRAAGMNTEAFF. The CDR3 DNA reads TGTGCCAGCAGTCCGAGGGCGGCAGGTATGAACACTGAAGCTTTCTTT.

CDR3 in DNA: TGTGCCAGCAGTGAGTGGACAGGGGCCGAGCAGTACTTC. Amino acids: CASSEWTGAEQYF. The chain has TRBV2 and TRBJ2-7; 9 nucleotides agree with TRBD1. Germline loops: CDR1 SNHLY, CDR2 FYNNEI. V shed 3 bases and J 6 bases; nucleotides not matched to a gene: 3. This CDR3 spans 13 amino acids.

This chain joins TRBV6-6 and TRBJ2-7; 10 nucleotides agree with TRBD1. Germline V CDR1 and CDR2: MNHNY, SVGAGI (reference sequence). The CDR3 runs 14 residues. Trimming cost V 6 bases and J 3 bases; bases outside gene matches: 5. The CDR3 sequence is CASSPRTGGYEQYF. For the CDR3, the DNA is TGTGCCAGCAGCCCTAGGACAGGGGGCTACGAGCAGTACTTC.

The chain has TRBV5-4 and TRBJ1-6; 7 positions agree with TRBD1. J gave up 10 bases and V 2 bases, and 6 bases lay outside the gene matches. Germline V gives CDR1 SGHNT, CDR2 YYREEE (reference sequence). CDR3 length equals 14 residues. The CDR3 region has the DNA TGTGCCAGCAGCTTCACAGGGGTGAGGTCACCCCTCCACTTT. Protein sequence: CASSFTGVRSPLHF. Combining the CDR3 with reference TRBV5-4 and TRBJ1-6 gives the whole variable domain ETGVTQSPTHLIKTRGQQVTLRCSSQSGHNTVSWYQQALGQGPQFIFQYYREEENGRGNFPPRFSGLQFPNYSSELNVNALELDDSALYLCASSFTGVRSPLHFGNGTRLTVT.

Only one count was recorded for this clone. The rearrangement joins TRBV10-3 to TRBJ2-5; 7 bases align to TRBD2. This CDR3 has 15 residues. Germline values: CDR1 ENHRY, CDR2 SYGVKD. V shed 2 bases and J 4 bases; nucleotides not matched to a gene: 7. This CDR3 is CAISEPGKRGETQYF. The CDR3 region has the DNA TGTGCCATCAGTGAGCCAGGAAAGCGGGGAGAGACCCAGTACTTC.

The V call is TRBV18, the J call TRBJ2-1; D is perhaps TRBD2 (6 bases). Per germline, CDR1 KGHSH and CDR2 LQKENI. V lost 3 bases to trimming and J lost 7 bases, with 13 bases between them. The CDR3 has 14 amino acids. The CDR3 DNA reads TGTGCCAGCTCACCCGGTCACGGGGGTAATGAGCAGTTCTTC. This translates into CASSPGHGGNEQFF. The variable domain in full, with the rest retrieved from reference TRBV18 and TRBJ2-1, is NAGVMQNPRHLVRRRGQEARLRCSPMKGHSHVYWYRQLPEEGLKFMVYLQKENIIDESGMPKERFSAEFPKEGPSILRIQQVVRGDSAAYFCASSPGHGGNEQFFGPGTRLTVL.

This chain connects TRBV4-1 to TRBJ1-3; D gene unclear. Germline V CDR1 and CDR2: MGHRA, YSYEKL. The CDR3 is 15 amino acids. The V and J ends lost 0 bases and 4 bases respectively, with 10 bases between them. The CDR3 region has the DNA TGCGCCAGCAGCCAAGATTTGGGGATGGGAAACACCATATATTTT. This translates into CASSQDLGMGNTIYF.

The chain links TRBV9 to TRBJ1-6; TRBD1 might be the D (6 bases). V lost 2 bases and J lost 7, with 10 bases in between. Germline lookup yields CDR1 SGDLS and CDR2 YYNGEE. This CDR3 region has 14 residues. CDR3 residues: CASSVDRINSPLHF. CDR3 DNA sequence: TGTGCCAGCAGCGTCGACAGGATAAATTCACCCCTCCACTTT.

This clone has more than one count but fewer than ten. The J gene is TRBJ2-5, the V gene TRBV7-9; D may match TRBD1 or TRBD2 (5 bases each). Germline CDR1 reads SEHNR; CDR2 reads FQNEAQ (reference sequence). The CDR3 contains 15 residues. V gave up 5 bases and J gave up 5 bases, with 18 bases separating them. The CDR3 is CASSIGDQHRETQYF. The DNA for the CDR3 is TGTGCCAGCAGCATTGGGGACCAGCACAGGGAGACCCAGTACTTC.

V and J are TRBV29-1 and TRBJ2-5; 9 bases align to TRBD2. The V segment lost 3 bases and the J segment 5 bases; nucleotides outside the gene matches: 7. This CDR3 contains 14 residues. From germline, CDR1 is SQVTM and CDR2 ANQGSEA. CDR3 sequence reads: CSVERRGGTETQYF. DNA of the CDR3: TGCAGCGTTGAGCGGCGGGGGGGCACGGAGACCCAGTACTTC.

Note on this clone: The junction departs from the called germline gene at one end, perhaps through a read error. The V gene is TRBV7-9, the J gene TRBJ2-1; D could derive from TRBD1 or TRBD2 (5 bases each). There are 13 residues in the CDR3. Per germline, CDR1 SEHNR and CDR2 FQNEAQ (reference sequence). The CDR3 region has the DNA TGTGCCAGCAGCCGACTTCCTGGGACGGCGGCGGTCTTC. Protein product: CASSRLPGTAAVF. Together with reference TRBV7-9 and TRBJ2-1, the CDR3 gives the full variable domain: DTGVSQNPRHKITKRGQNVTFRCDPISEHNRLYWYRQTLGQGPEFLTYFQNEAQLEKSRLLSDRFSAERPKGSFSTLEIQRTEQGDSAMYLCASSRLPGTAAVFGPGTRLTVL.